What follows are 8 T cell receptor beta chains derived from one specimen sequenced in a study of blood T cell repertoires in COVID-19. Clones were sequenced by immunoSEQ multiplex PCR, and TCRdb holds only the in-frame ones, with some missing. The sample includes some 300,000 clones, around nine tenths seen only once; the top ten take roughly 1.3%. Sample: peripheral blood. These receptor sequences come from a man between 65 and 79 years old with acute or convalescent COVID-19.

The chain combines TRBV29-1 with TRBJ2-3; 10 bases map to TRBD2. V dropped 3 bases and J dropped 7; count of bases not matched to a gene: 10. Germline-derived CDR1 and CDR2 are SQVTM and ANQGSEA. There are 15 residues in the CDR3. CDR3: CSVEHLAGERYTQYF. In DNA form, the CDR3 reads TGCAGCGTTGAGCATCTAGCGGGAGAACGGTATACGCAGTATTTT.

V and J are TRBV27 and TRBJ2-2; maybe TRBD1 (8 bases). This CDR3 has 20 amino acids. The germline V gene encodes CDR1 MNHEY and CDR2 SMNVEV (reference sequence). Between the trimmed V and J ends, which lost 8 bases and 4 bases, there was a span of 32 bases. As DNA, the CDR3 is TGTGCCAGCGGCACGATGGGGGACAGGTTTCCAGCGGGAACCACCGGGGAGCTGTTTTTT. This translates into CASGTMGDRFPAGTTGELFF.

The chain joins TRBV6-5 to TRBJ1-2; D is perhaps TRBD1 (6 bases). V gave up 6 bases and J gave up 8 bases, with 19 bases separating them. In germline, CDR1 is MNHEY, CDR2 SVGAGI. This CDR3 spans 14 amino acids. CDR3 DNA sequence: TGTGCCAGCAGCCCGATGGGGGCGGGGGACGGCTACACCTTC. This translates into CASSPMGAGDGYTF.

The J gene is TRBJ2-5, the V gene TRBV7-9; a possible D gene is TRBD2 (7 bases). This CDR3 spans 15 amino acids. V was clipped by 2 bases and J by 4 bases, with 14 bases between them. Germline V lookup: CDR1 SEHNR, CDR2 FQNEAQ (reference sequence). The CDR3: CASSLMRGGGETQYF. CDR3 nucleotide sequence: TGTGCCAGCAGCTTAATGAGGGGGGGTGGAGAGACCCAGTACTTC. Drawing the rest from reference TRBV7-9 and TRBJ2-5, the complete variable domain is DTGVSQNPRHKITKRGQNVTFRCDPISEHNRLYWYRQTLGQGPEFLTYFQNEAQLEKSRLLSDRFSAERPKGSFSTLEIQRTEQGDSAMYLCASSLMRGGGETQYFGPGTRLLVL.

The chain is built from TRBV5-4 and TRBJ2-7; 8 bases align to TRBD1. The ends lost 4 bases at V and 3 bases at J; junction bases unmatched: 6. This CDR3 spans 14 amino acids. In germline, CDR1 is SGHNT, CDR2 YYREEE (reference sequence). The CDR3 bases are TGTGCCAGCAGCCCCGGACAGGGTCTCTACGAGCAGTACTTC. Translation gives CASSPGQGLYEQYF.

The genes are TRBV9 and TRBJ2-1; the match to TRBD2 covers 12 bases. The CDR3 length is 19 residues. Germline V gene lookup returns CDR1 SGDLS and CDR2 YYNGEE. V dropped 1 base and J dropped 7; count of bases not matched to a gene: 15. The chain's CDR3 is CASSVSRSRTSGIRNEQFF. Here the CDR3 DNA reads TGTGCCAGCAGCGTAAGCCGTAGTAGGACTAGCGGGATTAGGAATGAGCAGTTCTTC. The complete variable domain, with remaining parts taken from reference TRBV9 and TRBJ2-1, reads DSGVTQTPKHLITATGQRVTLRCSPRSGDLSVYWYQQSLDQGLQFLIQYYNGEERAKGNILERFSAQQFPDLHSELNLSSLELGDSALYFCASSVSRSRTSGIRNEQFFGPGTRLTVL.

V is TRBV27 and J is TRBJ2-1, with D maybe TRBD2 (6 bases). The CDR3 extends over 14 amino acids. Germline V lookup: CDR1 MNHEY, CDR2 SMNVEV (reference sequence). Trimming shortened V by 5 bases and J by 5 bases, and 13 bases separated the two germline ends. The chain's CDR3 is CASSPLWGDNEQFF. CDR3 nucleotides: TGTGCCAGCAGTCCCCTGTGGGGGGACAATGAGCAGTTCTTC.

The chain combines TRBV19 with TRBJ1-1; a possible D gene is TRBD1 (6 bases). The CDR3 consists of 15 residues. Germline V CDR1 and CDR2: LNHDA, SQIVND (reference sequence). Trimming removed 7 bases at V and 3 bases at J, with 18 bases between. The CDR3 region has the DNA TGTGCCAGTACCCTTGGGGCCAGGGGAGACACTGAAGCTTTCTTT. This translates into CASTLGARGDTEAFF.